The following is a T cell receptor beta chain sequence with its context. Researchers ran immunoSEQ v3.0 at survey level. Some clones are missing from TCRdb's copy, which holds only in-frame ones; the method was immunoSEQ multiplex PCR. Altogether roughly 20,000 clones are present, about 91% being singletons, with the ten largest covering around 4%. Among participants with HIV, every one received treatment in the United States. This record comes from a study of long-term antiretroviral therapy in people with HIV. V lost 0 bases and J lost 0, with 9 bases in between. Looked up from germline, CDR1 is SGHRS and CDR2 is YFSETQ. CDR3 length: 15 residues.

The source of this sequence is a man aged 18 to 35 with HIV. V is TRBV5-1 and J is TRBJ1-1; D gene ambiguous. Here the sequenced sample was unsorted PBMCs, taken 2.1 years after starting antiretroviral therapy. The CDR3, as DNA: TGCGCCAGCAGCTTGGTTGTAGGAATGAACACTGAAGCTTTCTTT. It encodes CASSLVVGMNTEAFF. The full variable domain, with the rest looked up from reference TRBV5-1 and TRBJ1-1, is KAGVTQTPRYLIKTRGQQVTLSCSPISGHRSVSWYQQTPGQGLQFLFEYFSETQRNKGNFPGRFSGRQFSNSRSEMNVSTLELGDSALYLCASSLVVGMNTEAFFGQGTRLTVV.